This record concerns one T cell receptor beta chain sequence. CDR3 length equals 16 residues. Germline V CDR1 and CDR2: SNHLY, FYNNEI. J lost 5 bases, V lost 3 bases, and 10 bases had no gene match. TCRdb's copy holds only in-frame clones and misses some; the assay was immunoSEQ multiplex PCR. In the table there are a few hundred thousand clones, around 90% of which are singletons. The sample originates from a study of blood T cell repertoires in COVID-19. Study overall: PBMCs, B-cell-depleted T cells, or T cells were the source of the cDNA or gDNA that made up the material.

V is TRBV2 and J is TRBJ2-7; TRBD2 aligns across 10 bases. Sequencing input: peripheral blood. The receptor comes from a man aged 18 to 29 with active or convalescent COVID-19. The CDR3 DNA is TGTGCCAGCAGTGAGGGGCGGCTAGCGGGAGTCAACGAGCAGTACTTC. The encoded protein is CASSEGRLAGVNEQYF.